Listed here are 16 T cell receptor beta chains from one sample, sequenced in a study of blood T cells in healthy people across ages. The use of a sample-barcoded 5' primer and a J-beta primer mix characterized a second PCR of 7 to 11 cycles. TCRdb re-called the 5' RACE reads with MiXCR, one entry per CDR3 protein. The sample shows 1.4 million or so distinct CDR3 sequences, approximately 42% of them seen only once. The specimen was blood. These receptors all stem from a woman in her late teens or twenties in good health.

V usage is TRBV6-5 and J usage is TRBJ2-6, with TRBD1 matching 9 bases. Germline CDR1 MNHEY, CDR2 SVGAGI. The V gene end was trimmed by 3 bases and the J gene end by 4 bases; junction bases not matched to a gene: 10. The CDR3 is made up of 18 amino acids. The DNA of the CDR3 is TGTGCCAGCAGTTATAGTCGGTACAGGGGGCCCGGGGCCAACGTCCTGACTTTC. Residues: CASSYSRYRGPGANVLTF.

This clonotype has a handful of counts. The J gene is TRBJ1-5, the V gene TRBV3-1; possible D gene TRBD1, 6 bases. The germline CDR1 and CDR2 sequences are LGHDT and YNNKEL (reference sequence). V lost 4 bases and J lost 6, with 13 bases in between. This CDR3 is built from 14 residues. The CDR3 here is CASSPQGSGQPQHF. As DNA, the CDR3 is TGTGCCAGCAGCCCACAGGGATCGGGTCAGCCCCAGCATTTT. Full variable domain (remainder filled in from reference TRBV3-1 and TRBJ1-5): DTAVSQTPKYLVTQMGNDKSIKCEQNLGHDTMYWYKQDSKKFLKIMFSYNNKELIINETVPNRFSPKSPDKAHLNLHINSLELGDSAVYFCASSPQGSGQPQHFGDGTRLSIL.

The genes are TRBV19 and TRBJ2-3; D call uncertain. CDR3 length equals 13 residues. V was pared by 1 base and J by 5 bases, with 7 bases between. Germline CDR1 is LNHDA and CDR2 is SQIVND (reference sequence). For the CDR3, the DNA is TGTGCCAGTAGTATAGGTAGAGTAGATACGCAGTATTTT. This gives the protein CASSIGRVDTQYF.

The chain couples TRBV11-2 to TRBJ2-3; TRBD1 matches 11 bases. The CDR3 spans 16 residues. Germline CDR1 reads SGHAT; CDR2 reads FQNNGV. The ends lost 1 base at V and 4 bases at J; junction bases unmatched: 4. This CDR3 reads CASSLVGQGAADTQYF. CDR3 DNA: TGTGCCAGCAGCTTAGTTGGACAGGGGGCCGCAGATACGCAGTATTTT.

This clonotype was detected a few times. The chain carries TRBV7-9 and TRBJ2-3, with D unresolved. The CDR3 has 15 amino acids. The germline V and J ends were trimmed by 4 bases and 2 bases, with 13 bases remaining between them. From germline, CDR1 is SEHNR and CDR2 FQNEAQ (reference sequence). As DNA, the CDR3 is TGTGCCAGCAGCTCTACAGTAGGATCCACAGATACGCAGTATTTT. As protein: CASSSTVGSTDTQYF.

This clonotype was counted between two and nine times. The chain has TRBV5-1 and TRBJ2-5, with TRBD2 matching 8 bases. The DNA end favors TRBJ2-7, so the J call may be wrong. In germline, CDR1 is SGHRS, CDR2 YFSETQ. The length of the CDR3 is 15 residues. CDR3 in DNA: TGCGCCAGCAGCGTTCAGGGCGGGAGGAAAGGCGAGCAGTACTTC. Residues: CASSVQGGRKGEQYF.

The J gene is TRBJ2-1, the V gene TRBV7-9, with TRBD2 matching 10 bases. The CDR3 extends over 17 amino acids. The V and J ends lost 5 bases and 0 bases, in that order; junction bases with no gene match: 7. Germline CDR1 reads SEHNR; CDR2 reads FQNEAQ (reference sequence). DNA for the CDR3: TGTGCCAGCAGCAATCCGACTAGCGGGTTCTCCTACAATGAGCAGTTCTTC. Translated, it gives CASSNPTSGFSYNEQFF.

This CDR3 is CASSDEGFSPLHF. The DNA of the CDR3 is TGTGCCAGCAGTGATGAGGGTTTCTCACCCCTCCACTTT. V and J are TRBV6-5 and TRBJ1-6; D gene uncertain. Germline V CDR1 and CDR2: MNHEY, SVGAGI. This CDR3 has 13 amino acids. The V end lost 5 bases, the J end lost 10 bases, and 12 bases lay between the germline ends.

V and J are TRBV20-1 and TRBJ2-7; TRBD1 matches at 10 bases. Germline CDR1 and CDR2: DFQATT and SNEGSKA (reference sequence). The junction had 11 bases not matched to a gene; V was cut back by 3 bases and J by 6 bases. The CDR3 extends over 15 amino acids. The chain's CDR3 is CSARGLDRGVFEQYF. CDR3 sequence (DNA): TGCAGTGCTAGGGGCCTGGACAGGGGGGTTTTCGAGCAGTACTTC.

V and J are TRBV7-9 and TRBJ2-4; 7 bases map to TRBD1. V lost 3 bases to trimming and J lost 1 base; unmatched junction nucleotides: 12. Per germline, CDR1 SEHNR and CDR2 FQNEAQ (reference sequence). The CDR3 contains 18 residues. The CDR3 spells CASSFTDRAIFAKNIQYF. DNA of the CDR3: TGTGCCAGCAGCTTCACTGACAGGGCAATTTTCGCCAAAAACATTCAGTACTTC.

The chain is built from TRBV12-3 or TRBV12-4 and TRBJ1-4; no reliable D call. CDR3 size: 19 residues. V dropped 1 base and J dropped 3 bases, with 21 bases sitting between them. The CDR3 is CASSLGPPAPERSNEKLFF. In DNA form, the CDR3 reads TGTGCCAGCAGTTTAGGTCCGCCGGCCCCTGAGCGGTCTAATGAAAAACTGTTTTTT.

This chain uses TRBV2 with TRBJ2-1, with D possibly matching TRBD2 (7 bases). The CDR3 is 15 residues long. The V gene's germline CDR1 is SNHLY and CDR2 FYNNEI. Trimming removed 6 bases from V and 0 bases from J, with 12 bases in between. CDR3: CASRGGGLSYNEQFF. The CDR3 DNA reads TGTGCCAGCAGGGGGGGGGGCCTCTCCTACAATGAGCAGTTCTTC.

This clonotype has at least ten counts. The chain combines TRBV18 with TRBJ1-1, with D possibly being TRBD1 (6 bases). V lost 8 bases and J 2 bases, leaving 12 bases between the germline ends. The CDR3 covers 13 residues. Per the germline V gene, CDR1 is KGHSH and CDR2 is LQKENI. DNA for the CDR3: TGTGCCAGCAGCCCGGGGGCCAACACTGAAGCTTTCTTT. Translation gives CASSPGANTEAFF.

In its sample, this clonotype was seen a few times. V usage is TRBV7-3 and J usage is TRBJ2-1; TRBD1 aligns across 7 bases. CDR1 is SGHTA and CDR2 is FQGTGA in the germline V gene. This CDR3 comprises 15 residues. V was pared by 1 base and J by 6 bases, with 6 bases of the junction left unmatched. The CDR3 is CASSLRDRPVNEQFF. As DNA, the CDR3 is TGTGCCAGCAGCTTAAGGGACAGACCTGTCAATGAGCAGTTCTTC.

This clonotype was counted only a few times. The chain has TRBV7-2 and TRBJ2-5; the match to TRBD1 covers 8 bases. The DNA end is a closer match to TRBJ2-1, so the J assignment may be wrong. This CDR3 comprises 15 residues. CDR1 is SGHTA, CDR2 FQGNSA, per germline. The CDR3 spells CASSFGPGGQETQFF. CDR3 sequence (DNA): TGTGCCAGCAGCTTCGGCCCAGGGGGCCAAGAGACCCAGTTCTTC.

The V call is TRBV7-2, the J call TRBJ2-1, with D uncertain. Germline assignment: CDR1 SGHTA and CDR2 FQGNSA. Trimming shortened V by 5 bases and J by 3 bases, and 14 bases separated the two germline ends. The CDR3 totals 15 residues. The CDR3 nucleotides read TGTGCCAGCAGCGTCCCCGTGACTCACTACAATGAGCAGTTCTTC. Amino acids: CASSVPVTHYNEQFF.